These 19 T cell receptor beta chains were sequenced from one sample in a study of cytomegalovirus exposure and HLA in healthy donors. Primers: 60 Vbeta forward and 13 Jbeta reverse. Sequenced by immunoSEQ multiplex PCR; TCRdb stores in-frame clones only, minus some. This sample carries 100,000 to 150,000 clones, around 68% of them seen once, and the ten largest clones take 4%. Sequenced material: PBMCs. These receptor sequences come from a man between 40 and 49 years old in good health and CMV-seropositive.

This chain joins TRBV30 and TRBJ2-1, with 10 nucleotides matching TRBD2. CDR3 length: 18 residues. V lost 0 bases and J lost 4; bases outside the gene matches: 12. Germline CDR1 is GTSNPN and CDR2 is SVGIG (reference sequence). CDR3 region: CAWSVRAGGQYIYNEQFF. CDR3 coding DNA: TGTGCCTGGAGTGTACGAGCGGGGGGGCAATATATTTACAATGAGCAGTTCTTC.

This clone came up a few times. The chain links TRBV10-1 to TRBJ1-4; TRBD1 matches 7 bases. Germline V gene lookup returns CDR1 WNHNN and CDR2 SYGVQD (reference sequence). The CDR3 has 13 residues. With V trimmed by 5 bases and J by 10 bases, 7 bases remained unmatched. CDR3 amino acids: CASSLTGTGKLFF. The CDR3 coding sequence is TGCGCCAGCAGTCTGACAGGGACTGGAAAACTGTTTTTT.

The J gene is TRBJ2-4, the V gene TRBV5-1, with TRBD2 identical over 8 bases. With V trimmed by 4 bases and J by 4 bases, 4 bases remained unmatched. Germline V lookup: CDR1 SGHRS, CDR2 YFSETQ. The CDR3 spans 14 residues. CDR3 in amino acids: CASSHSGTKNIQYF. Written as DNA, the CDR3 is TGCGCCAGCAGCCATAGCGGGACTAAAAACATTCAGTACTTC. Drawing the rest from reference TRBV5-1 and TRBJ2-4, the complete variable domain is KAGVTQTPRYLIKTRGQQVTLSCSPISGHRSVSWYQQTPGQGLQFLFEYFSETQRNKGNFPGRFSGRQFSNSRSEMNVSTLELGDSALYLCASSHSGTKNIQYFGAGTRLSVL.

The CDR3 DNA reads TGTGCCAGCAGCTTGCCTCCTAGCGGGAGGGCCGAAGGTAATGAGCAGTTCTTC. Its translation: CASSLPPSGRAEGNEQFF. J is TRBJ2-1 and V is TRBV5-6; 12 positions agree with TRBD2. J lost 7 bases, V lost 1 base, and 12 bases had no gene match. Germline V CDR1 and CDR2: SGHDT, YYEEEE. The CDR3 runs 18 residues.

V and J are TRBV28 and TRBJ1-2; tentative D call: TRBD1 (5 bases). The CDR3 contains 14 residues. Germline V gives CDR1 MDHEN, CDR2 SYDVKM. V was pared by 1 base and J by 5 bases, with 11 bases between. Written as DNA, the CDR3 is TGTGCCAGCAGTTTATCGGGGGGACTATATGGCTACACCTTC. Amino acid sequence: CASSLSGGLYGYTF.

This clone was counted once. The gene calls are TRBV4-2 and TRBJ1-1, with 9 nucleotides matching TRBD1. There are 15 residues in the CDR3. Trimming removed 3 bases from V and 5 bases from J; junction bases left unmatched: 7. CDR1 is LGHNA and CDR2 is YNFKEQ in the germline V gene. CDR3 residues: CASSQEQGAGTEAFF. In DNA, the CDR3 is TGTGCCAGCAGCCAGGAACAGGGGGCCGGGACTGAAGCTTTCTTT.

This rearrangement joins TRBV25-1 to TRBJ2-3; TRBD1 agrees at 7 bases. The CDR3 runs to 14 residues. Germline V lookup: CDR1 MGHDK, CDR2 SYGVNS. J was trimmed by 0 bases and V by 4 bases; bases with no gene match: 1. CDR3 sequence (DNA): TGTGCCAGCAGTGGGGACAGAAGCACAGATACGCAGTATTTT. It is translated as CASSGDRSTDTQYF.

The chain links TRBV5-1 to TRBJ1-5; D is unresolved. This CDR3 has 15 amino acids. Trimming left V 0 bases short and J 3 bases short, with 10 bases between. The V gene's germline CDR1 is SGHRS and CDR2 YFSETQ. CDR3 in amino acids: CASSLAPDYNQPQHF. The CDR3 DNA sequence: TGCGCCAGCAGCTTGGCACCGGACTACAATCAGCCCCAGCATTTT.

The gene calls are TRBV21-1 and TRBJ1-5; the table's D call TRBD1 went unverified against the DNA. TRBV21-1 is flagged as a pseudogene. The CDR3 has 14 amino acids. The CDR3 loop reads CARTGTGNNQPQHF. In nucleotides, the CDR3 is TGTGCCAGGACCGGGACAGGGAACAATCAGCCCCAGCATTTT.

The chain is built from TRBV28 and TRBJ1-4; D ambiguous. Trimming took 4 bases from V and 4 from J, leaving 4 bases between them. The CDR3 is made up of 12 amino acids. Germline V CDR1 and CDR2: MDHEN, SYDVKM. DNA of the CDR3: TGTGCCAGCAGTTCGGGTAATGAAAAACTGTTTTTT. Translation gives CASSSGNEKLFF.

The chain is built from TRBV6-6 and TRBJ2-7; 7 bases map to TRBD2. Looked up from germline, CDR1 is MNHNY and CDR2 is SVGAGI (reference sequence). This CDR3 is built from 14 residues. Trimming cost V 2 bases and J 3 bases; bases outside gene matches: 4. The CDR3 is CASSYRLAVYEQYF. DNA for the CDR3: TGTGCCAGCAGTTACAGGCTAGCGGTCTACGAGCAGTACTTC.

The sample holds one count of this clone. The chain links TRBV15 to TRBJ1-3; no definite D call. The length of the CDR3 is 16 residues. The germline gives CDR1 LNHNV, CDR2 YYDKDF (reference sequence). V was pared by 0 bases and J by 0 bases, with 9 bases between. The CDR3 loop is CATSRDPGNSGNTIYF. The DNA of the CDR3 is TGTGCCACCAGCAGAGACCCGGGAAACTCTGGAAACACCATATATTTT. Full variable domain (outside the CDR3, taken from reference TRBV15 and TRBJ1-3): DAMVIQNPRYQVTQFGKPVTLSCSQTLNHNVMYWYQQKSSQAPKLLFHYYDKDFNNEADTPDNFQSRRPNTSFCFLDIRSPGLGDTAMYLCATSRDPGNSGNTIYFGEGSWLTVV.

The chain has TRBV7-2 and TRBJ2-1; weak D call: TRBD2 (5 bases). CDR3 length: 13 amino acids. Germline-derived CDR1 and CDR2 are SGHTA and FQGNSA. Trimming cost V 0 bases and J 9 bases, with 9 bases left between them. CDR3 DNA sequence: TGTGCCAGCAGCTTAGCGAGCGGTAGTGAGCAGTTCTTC. Residues: CASSLASGSEQFF.

The CDR3 spells CASSLIAGRSYNEQFF. The CDR3 DNA follows: TGTGCCAGCAGCCTCATAGCGGGACGGAGCTACAATGAGCAGTTCTTC. The chain is built from TRBV4-2 and TRBJ2-1, with 8 nucleotides matching TRBD2. Germline V gives CDR1 LGHNA, CDR2 YNFKEQ. Germline trimming cut 4 bases from V and 3 bases from J; bases unmatched to any gene: 8. The length of the CDR3 is 16 residues.

The chain employs TRBV7-8 and TRBJ1-1; no clear D. V dropped 1 base and J dropped 4 bases, with 13 bases sitting between them. Germline loops: CDR1 SGHVS, CDR2 FQNEAQ. The CDR3 spans 15 residues. CDR3 amino acids: CASSLEVRGITEAFF. CDR3 DNA sequence: TGTGCCAGCAGCTTAGAAGTGCGGGGAATCACTGAAGCTTTCTTT.

The CDR3 sequence: CASSGQGQPQHF. CDR3 DNA: TGTGCCAGCAGTGGACAGGGTCAGCCCCAGCATTTT. J is TRBJ1-5 and V is TRBV6-6, with 8 bases that match TRBD1. V trimming: 5 bases; J trimming: 6 bases; junction bases outside the gene matches: 0. Germline V gene lookup returns CDR1 MNHNY and CDR2 SVGAGI (reference sequence). The CDR3 has 12 residues.

The CDR3 DNA is TGTGCCAGCAGAGTGCGGGGTAGTGGAAACACCATATATTTT. Protein product: CASRVRGSGNTIYF. The chain joins TRBV7-2 to TRBJ1-3; D ambiguous. The ends were cut back, 6 bases at V and 3 bases at J, with 12 bases in the middle. Germline loops: CDR1 SGHTA, CDR2 FQGNSA. There are 14 residues in the CDR3.

This clone was seen a single time. The genes are TRBV6-1 and TRBJ1-1, with a possible D match to TRBD1 (5 bases). Trimming took 3 bases from V and 1 from J, leaving 12 bases between them. Germline lookup yields CDR1 MNHNS and CDR2 SASEGT. This CDR3 has 15 amino acids. The CDR3 DNA follows: TGTGCCAGCAGTGACAGGGCCGTTGGGAACACTGAAGCTTTCTTT. This translates into CASSDRAVGNTEAFF.

The rearrangement links TRBV29-1 to TRBJ1-4; 8 nucleotides align to TRBD1. The ends lost 7 bases at V and 7 bases at J; junction bases unmatched: 8. This CDR3 has 13 residues. Germline CDR1 and CDR2: SQVTM and ANQGSEA. The CDR3 here is CSARTGRGEKLFF. Written as DNA, the CDR3 is TGCAGCGCCCGGACAGGGAGGGGTGAAAAACTGTTTTTT.